The 21 T cell receptor beta chains presented below share a single source sample, sequenced in a study of T cell responses to AZD1222 COVID-19 vaccine. Libraries were prepared by immunoSEQ multiplex PCR; TCRdb keeps only in-frame clonotypes and omits some of them. The data contain about 70,000 clones, about 85% of them seen just once; the ten biggest clones take up roughly 1.3%. The material sequenced was peripheral blood, taken 28 days after the second AZD1222 dose. These receptors came from an adult who received the AZD1222 COVID-19 vaccine.

The V call is TRBV4-3, the J call TRBJ1-1; perhaps TRBD1 as D (6 bases). CDR3 length equals 15 residues. From germline, CDR1 is LGHNA and CDR2 YSLEER. V lost 0 bases and J lost 3, with 11 bases in between. The CDR3 DNA reads TGCGCCAGCAGCCAAGATACAGGGCGGTACACTGAAGCTTTCTTT. It codes for CASSQDTGRYTEAFF.

This clone has a handful of counts. The chain links TRBV6-5 to TRBJ2-2; 14 bases line up with TRBD2. Trimming at V came to 5 bases and at J to 6 bases, leaving 2 bases not matched to a gene. CDR1 and CDR2 (germline): MNHEY, SVGAGI. This CDR3 spans 15 amino acids. This chain's CDR3 is CASSPGLAGAGELFF. In DNA, the CDR3 is TGTGCCAGCAGTCCGGGACTAGCGGGAGCCGGGGAGCTGTTTTTT.

This clone was counted a few times. This rearrangement joins TRBV18 to TRBJ2-5; D may be TRBD2 (6 bases). The V gene's germline CDR1 is KGHSH and CDR2 LQKENI. Trimming removed 0 bases at V and 5 bases at J, with 13 bases between. The CDR3 loop spans 15 amino acids. Here the CDR3 reads CASSPPLPGRETQYF. CDR3 coding DNA: TGTGCCAGCTCACCACCGTTGCCAGGGAGGGAGACCCAGTACTTC. The complete variable domain, with remaining parts taken from reference TRBV18 and TRBJ2-5, reads NAGVMQNPRHLVRRRGQEARLRCSPMKGHSHVYWYRQLPEEGLKFMVYLQKENIIDESGMPKERFSAEFPKEGPSILRIQQVVRGDSAAYFCASSPPLPGRETQYFGPGTRLLVL.

V is TRBV19 and J is TRBJ1-1; the match to TRBD1 covers 7 bases. V gave up 5 bases and J gave up 4 bases; unmatched junction bases: 7. Germline V lookup: CDR1 LNHDA, CDR2 SQIVND (reference sequence). The CDR3 totals 14 residues. CDR3 bases: TGTGCCAGTAGTCCCGGGACAGCAAGCACTGAAGCTTTCTTT. Translating gives CASSPGTASTEAFF.

J is TRBJ2-1 and V is TRBV18; possible D gene TRBD1, 5 bases. The CDR3 sequence is 15 residues long. The V gene's germline CDR1 is KGHSH and CDR2 LQKENI. Trimming took 6 bases from V and 8 from J, leaving 20 bases between them. The CDR3 bases are TGTGCCAGCTCGCCGGACACCCGCCCAGACGATGAGCAGTTCTTC. The encoded protein is CASSPDTRPDDEQFF. Looking up the rest from reference TRBV18 and TRBJ2-1 gives the full variable domain: NAGVMQNPRHLVRRRGQEARLRCSPMKGHSHVYWYRQLPEEGLKFMVYLQKENIIDESGMPKERFSAEFPKEGPSILRIQQVVRGDSAAYFCASSPDTRPDDEQFFGPGTRLTVL.

The gene calls are TRBV25-1 and TRBJ2-5, with 9 bases aligning to TRBD1. CDR3 length: 13 amino acids. J gave up 5 bases and V 4 bases, and 2 bases lay outside the gene matches. Per germline, CDR1 MGHDK and CDR2 SYGVNS. CDR3 loop: CASSGQGVETQYF. The CDR3 coding sequence is TGTGCCAGCAGTGGACAGGGGGTGGAGACCCAGTACTTC.

The rearrangement uses TRBV20-1 and TRBJ2-1; a possible D gene is TRBD2 (6 bases). Germline CDR1 reads DFQATT; CDR2 reads SNEGSKA (reference sequence). CDR3 length: 14 residues. V lost 3 bases, J lost 4 bases, and 13 bases lay in between. As DNA, the CDR3 is TGCAGTGCTAGTATAGCGGTCAATTACAATGAGCAGTTCTTC. Its protein product is CSASIAVNYNEQFF.

The chain couples TRBV19 to TRBJ1-2; 11 nucleotides agree with TRBD1. CDR3 size: 15 residues. Germline trimming cut 3 bases from V and 8 bases from J; bases unmatched to any gene: 8. Germline V gene data show CDR1 as LNHDA and CDR2 as SQIVND (reference sequence). The CDR3 DNA reads as TGTGCCAGTAGTATTTCAGGACAGGGGGCGAGCGGCTACACCTTC. Residues: CASSISGQGASGYTF.

This chain links TRBV6-5 with TRBJ2-5; D could derive from TRBD1 or TRBD2 (5 bases each). The germline V and J ends were trimmed by 7 bases and 5 bases, with 17 bases remaining between them. The CDR3 length is 14 residues. CDR1 is MNHEY, CDR2 SVGAGI, per germline. CDR3 coding DNA: TGTGCCAGCACCCCGAGGGGCAGGGACGAGACCCAGTACTTC. It encodes CASTPRGRDETQYF.

J is TRBJ2-3 and V is TRBV18, with D tentatively TRBD2 (6 bases). This CDR3 is built from 15 residues. V was trimmed by 5 bases and J by 0 bases, leaving 12 bases between them. From germline, CDR1 is KGHSH and CDR2 LQKENI. CDR3 sequence: CASSVLSGSTDTQYF. In nucleotides, the CDR3 is TGTGCCAGCTCAGTTCTAAGCGGGAGCACAGATACGCAGTATTTT.

DNA for the CDR3: TGTGCCAGCAGGCCCCCGTGGGTGAACACTGAAGCTTTCTTT. Residues: CASRPPWVNTEAFF. This sequence joins TRBV27 and TRBJ1-1; D ambiguous. Germline V gives CDR1 MNHEY, CDR2 SMNVEV (reference sequence). CDR3 length: 14 amino acids. Trimming took off 6 bases at V and 0 bases at J, with 11 bases between the two ends.

This chain connects TRBV7-9 to TRBJ1-1; D perhaps matches TRBD1 (6 bases). V shed 3 bases and J shed 1 base, with 9 bases lying between them. Germline CDR1 and CDR2: SEHNR and FQNEAQ (reference sequence). The CDR3 covers 14 residues. The chain's CDR3 is CASSFWTANTEAFF. DNA for the CDR3: TGTGCCAGCAGCTTTTGGACAGCGAACACTGAAGCTTTCTTT.

Comments on this clone: Other DNA sequences from this sample encode an identical CDR3 as well. The rearrangement links TRBV6-5 to TRBJ1-2, with D perhaps matching TRBD1 (6 bases). Trimming left V 5 bases short and J 4 bases short, with 11 bases between. The CDR3 sequence is 13 residues long. CDR1 and CDR2 (germline): MNHEY, SVGAGI. CDR3 sequence (DNA): TGTGCCAGCAGTCCGGACAGACTCTATGGCTACACCTTC. This codes for CASSPDRLYGYTF.

This chain uses TRBV28 with TRBJ1-3; D is unresolved. This CDR3 has 15 amino acids. V lost 6 bases and J lost 8, with 20 bases in between. Germline V gives CDR1 MDHEN, CDR2 SYDVKM. The CDR3 is CASSPRSLAQDTIYF. In DNA form, the CDR3 reads TGTGCCAGCAGCCCGAGGAGTTTGGCCCAAGACACCATATATTTT.

The rearrangement links TRBV2 to TRBJ2-3, with TRBD2 matching 9 bases. The germline V gene encodes CDR1 SNHLY and CDR2 FYNNEI. The J segment lost 3 bases and the V segment lost 3 bases, leaving 10 bases of the junction unmatched. The CDR3 extends over 17 amino acids. The CDR3 region is CASSDRKREDQTDTQYF. The CDR3 DNA is TGTGCCAGCAGTGATAGGAAGCGGGAGGATCAAACAGATACGCAGTATTTT.

The genes are TRBV19 and TRBJ1-5, with D unresolved. Germline lookup yields CDR1 LNHDA and CDR2 SQIVND (reference sequence). The V gene lost 3 bases and the J gene lost 7 bases, with 10 bases spanning the gap. The CDR3 consists of 13 residues. CDR3 DNA: TGTGCCAGTAGTATGGGGTTCACCCAGCCCCAGCATTTT. Encoded protein: CASSMGFTQPQHF.

This chain joins TRBV27 and TRBJ1-1, with TRBD1 matching 7 bases. This CDR3 comprises 15 residues. V was pared by 6 bases and J by 5 bases, with 12 bases of the junction left unmatched. Germline V CDR1 and CDR2: MNHEY, SMNVEV (reference sequence). CDR3 sequence (DNA): TGTGCCAGCAGCTGGACGACAGGGATTAAAACTGAAGCTTTCTTT. Translating gives CASSWTTGIKTEAFF.

The gene calls are TRBV11-2 and TRBJ1-4, with D maybe TRBD1 (5 bases). The CDR3 covers 16 residues. Trimming took off 5 bases at V and 3 bases at J, with 16 bases between the two ends. Germline V lookup: CDR1 SGHAT, CDR2 FQNNGV. CDR3 sequence reads: CASSLLAGRSNEKLFF. The CDR3 region has the DNA TGTGCCAGCAGCCTCTTAGCGGGACGGTCTAATGAAAAACTGTTTTTT.

This clone was seen more than once but under ten times. The chain employs TRBV19 and TRBJ1-5; no firm D call. CDR1 is LNHDA, CDR2 SQIVND, per germline (reference sequence). V was pared by 7 bases and J by 1 base, with 17 bases between. CDR3 length: 16 amino acids. The CDR3 loop reads CASKKAGLRSNQPQHF. CDR3 coding DNA: TGTGCCAGTAAAAAGGCGGGTCTAAGGAGCAATCAGCCCCAGCATTTT.

The chain couples TRBV6-5 to TRBJ1-6; a possible D gene is TRBD1 (5 bases). CDR1 is MNHEY, CDR2 SVGAGI, per germline. This CDR3 has 14 amino acids. V dropped 2 bases and J dropped 10 bases, with 12 bases sitting between them. The CDR3 DNA reads TGTGCCAGCAGTTACGCCAGGGTGGAATCACCCCTCCACTTT. This gives the protein CASSYARVESPLHF.

V and J are TRBV27 and TRBJ2-3, with D possibly TRBD1 on 6 matching bases. CDR1 is MNHEY and CDR2 is SMNVEV in the germline V gene (reference sequence). V lost 3 bases to trimming and J lost 6 bases, with 13 bases between them. The CDR3 extends over 14 amino acids. CDR3 DNA sequence: TGTGCCAGCAGTTTGGCAGGGGAGTGGGATACGCAGTATTTT. This gives the protein CASSLAGEWDTQYF.